A selection of T cell receptor beta chains follows, all from one sample in a study of patients and donors after allogeneic stem cell transplantation. TCRdb independently ran MiXCR on the RT-PCR reads; one entry per CDR3 protein. Of 150,000 to 200,000 distinct CDR3 sequences detected, around 28% appear once; the ten largest clones hold 3.2%. Sequencing was carried out using blood, either unsorted or a sorted T cell fraction (not recorded which). Source of these receptors: a human donor who was either an allogeneic HSCT recipient or a stem cell or donor lymphocyte infusion donor (not recorded which). It is not recorded whose cells these are; they may come from a transplant donor. The conserved cysteine and the conserved F or W are not part of the CDR3 here.

J gene	V gene	CDR3 length	CDR3 protein
TRBJ2-1	TRBV29-1	10	SVSVPGNEQF
TRBJ1-1	TRBV12-3/TRBV12-4	12	ASRHTGANTEAF
TRBJ1-5	TRBV2	12	ASSEWAGGQPQH
TRBJ2-1	TRBV5-1	14	ASSPGLGSSYNEQF
TRBJ1-1	TRBV21-1	12	ANKMTALNTEAF
TRBJ2-7	TRBV18	11	ASSPPGAFEQY
TRBJ2-7	TRBV27	10	ASKSTSYEQY
TRBJ2-1	TRBV27	14	ASSLRLAGGYNEQF
TRBJ2-2	TRBV20-1	11	SSRDRAAGELF
TRBJ1-1	TRBV29-1	11	SVEGLFYTEAF
TRBJ1-2	TRBV28	10	ASSRVHYGYT
TRBJ2-6	TRBV6-5	15	ASSRLQGVAGANVLT
TRBJ2-1	TRBV10-3	12	AISGTGGVYEQF
TRBJ2-7	TRBV5-1	14	ASSLGSGLGSYEQY
TRBJ2-2	TRBV7-2	13	ASSLAASGVGELF
TRBJ2-1	TRBV20-1	10	SPTGRGNEQF
TRBJ2-4	TRBV6-1	11	ASSLLATNIQY
TRBJ2-7	TRBV18	11	ASSSQALYEQY
TRBJ2-3	TRBV28	15	ATDWTSGRPSTDTQY
TRBJ2-7	TRBV7-9	13	ASSLLGGKPYEQY
TRBJ2-2	TRBV6-5	9	ASTSAGELF
TRBJ1-1	TRBV29-1	9	SVPRGTEAF
TRBJ2-6	TRBV3-1	15	ASSQDRHGSGANVLT
TRBJ2-2	TRBV6-2/TRBV6-3	14	ASRSPVLQPTGELF
TRBJ2-5	TRBV6-2/TRBV6-3	13	ASSYPGQGQETQY
TRBJ2-1	TRBV29-1	9	SVAAYNEQF
TRBJ2-7	TRBV27	13	ASSLIGGPGAEQY
TRBJ2-1	TRBV5-1	13	ASSSAGTSGNEQF
TRBJ2-7	TRBV6-2/TRBV6-3	13	ASSYSLGSSYEQY
TRBJ2-7	TRBV28	11	ASSQTGYLEQY
TRBJ2-7	TRBV6-2/TRBV6-3	15	ASSYSTAAGVPYEQY
TRBJ2-3	TRBV18	11	ASSPRQSDTQY
TRBJ2-7	TRBV6-5	12	ASSARDKSYEQY
TRBJ1-5	TRBV27	16	ASSLGLRGGIRNQPQH
TRBJ2-1	TRBV3-1	13	ASSRRRLDYNEQF
TRBJ1-3	TRBV5-1	12	ASSIDGSGNTIY
TRBJ1-1	TRBV9	12	ASSVEGGNTEAF
TRBJ2-7	TRBV6-2/TRBV6-3	13	ASSYSVGRAYEQY
TRBJ1-1	TRBV5-1	18	ASSLEGQGAYWIGNTEAF
TRBJ2-7	TRBV29-1	11	SVETPRTYEQY
TRBJ1-3	TRBV12-3/TRBV12-4	15	ASSLLGSGDSGNTIY
TRBJ2-5	TRBV2	11	ASSSGHQETQY
TRBJ1-6	TRBV4-2	14	ASSQRLEQINSPLH
TRBJ2-7	TRBV7-6	10	ASSFGTGEQY
TRBJ1-2	TRBV24-1	12	ATSGGTAGEGYT
TRBJ2-7	TRBV4-1	14	ASSQIPGQGAIEQY
TRBJ1-2	TRBV7-9	13	ASSLPTNSYYGYT
TRBJ2-2	TRBV4-1	13	ASSLDRARIGELF
TRBJ1-2	TRBV7-8	12	ASTAWVDKTGYT
TRBJ2-7	TRBV29-1	11	SVEGQGYYEQY
TRBJ1-5	TRBV20-1	12	SARDWMAGEPQH
TRBJ1-4	TRBV6-5	11	ASRGGGGLQLF
TRBJ2-1	TRBV6-6	12	ASTPSGRQSEQF
TRBJ2-3	TRBV7-8	12	ASGSRVGTDTQY
TRBJ2-7	TRBV12-3/TRBV12-4	12	ASSPTLGSYEQY
TRBJ2-7	TRBV21-1	12	AKYRDRVSYEQY
TRBJ2-7	TRBV7-9	13	ASSSQWRPAYEQY